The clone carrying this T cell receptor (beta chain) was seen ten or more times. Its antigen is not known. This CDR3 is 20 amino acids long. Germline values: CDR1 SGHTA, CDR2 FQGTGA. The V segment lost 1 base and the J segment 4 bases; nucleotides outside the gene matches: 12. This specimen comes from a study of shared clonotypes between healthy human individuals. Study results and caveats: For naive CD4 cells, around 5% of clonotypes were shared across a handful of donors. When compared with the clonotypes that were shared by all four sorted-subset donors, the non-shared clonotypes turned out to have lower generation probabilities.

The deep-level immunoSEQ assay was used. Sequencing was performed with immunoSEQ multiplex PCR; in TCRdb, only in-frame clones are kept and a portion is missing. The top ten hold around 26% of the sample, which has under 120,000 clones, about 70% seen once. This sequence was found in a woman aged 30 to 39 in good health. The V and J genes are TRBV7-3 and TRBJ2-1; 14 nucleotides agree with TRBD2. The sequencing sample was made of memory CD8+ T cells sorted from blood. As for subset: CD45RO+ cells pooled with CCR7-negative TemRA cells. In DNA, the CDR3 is TGTGCCAGCAGCTTAAGGGCCACCCAAAGACTAGCGGGAGGGTACAATGAGCAGTTCTTC. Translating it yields CASSLRATQRLAGGYNEQFF.